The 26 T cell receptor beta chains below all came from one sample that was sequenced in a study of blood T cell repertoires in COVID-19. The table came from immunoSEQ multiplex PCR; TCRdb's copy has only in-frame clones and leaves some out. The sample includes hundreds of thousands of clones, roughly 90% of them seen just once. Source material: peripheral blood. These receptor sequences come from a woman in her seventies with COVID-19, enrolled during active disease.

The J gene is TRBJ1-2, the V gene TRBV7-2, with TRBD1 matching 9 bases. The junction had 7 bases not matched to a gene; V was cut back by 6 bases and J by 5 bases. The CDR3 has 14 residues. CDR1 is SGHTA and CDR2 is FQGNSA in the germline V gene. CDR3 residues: CASSFDRGSYGYTF. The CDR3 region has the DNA TGTGCCAGCAGTTTCGACAGGGGGTCGTATGGCTACACCTTC.

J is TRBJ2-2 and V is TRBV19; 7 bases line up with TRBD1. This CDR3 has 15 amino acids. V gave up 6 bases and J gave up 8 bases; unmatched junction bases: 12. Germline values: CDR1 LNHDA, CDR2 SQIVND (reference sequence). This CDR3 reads CASSPPGGRLGELFF. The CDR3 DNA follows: TGTGCCAGTAGCCCTCCAGGGGGAAGACTGGGGGAGCTGTTTTTT.

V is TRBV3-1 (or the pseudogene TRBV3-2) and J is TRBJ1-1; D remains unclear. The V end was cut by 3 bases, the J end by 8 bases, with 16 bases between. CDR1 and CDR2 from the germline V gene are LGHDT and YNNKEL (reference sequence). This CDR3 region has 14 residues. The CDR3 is CASSQAGYVEEAFF. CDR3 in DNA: TGTGCCAGCAGCCAGGCAGGCTATGTGGAAGAAGCTTTCTTT.

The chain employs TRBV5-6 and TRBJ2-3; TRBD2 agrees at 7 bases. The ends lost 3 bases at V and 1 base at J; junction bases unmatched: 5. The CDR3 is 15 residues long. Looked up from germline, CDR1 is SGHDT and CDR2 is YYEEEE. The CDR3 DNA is TGTGCCAGCAGCTATGGACTAGGGGGCACAGATACGCAGTATTTT. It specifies CASSYGLGGTDTQYF. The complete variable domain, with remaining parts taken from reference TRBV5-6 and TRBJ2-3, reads DAGVTQSPTHLIKTRGQQVTLRCSPKSGHDTVSWYQQALGQGPQFIFQYYEEEERQRGNFPDRFSGHQFPNYSSELNVNALLLGDSALYLCASSYGLGGTDTQYFGPGTRLTVL.

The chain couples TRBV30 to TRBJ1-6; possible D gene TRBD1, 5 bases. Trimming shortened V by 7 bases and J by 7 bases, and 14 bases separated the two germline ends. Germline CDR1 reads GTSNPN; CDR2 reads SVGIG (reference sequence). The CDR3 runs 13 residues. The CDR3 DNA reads TGTGCCTTTAGTCGCAGGGAAAATTCACCCCTCCACTTT. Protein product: CAFSRRENSPLHF.

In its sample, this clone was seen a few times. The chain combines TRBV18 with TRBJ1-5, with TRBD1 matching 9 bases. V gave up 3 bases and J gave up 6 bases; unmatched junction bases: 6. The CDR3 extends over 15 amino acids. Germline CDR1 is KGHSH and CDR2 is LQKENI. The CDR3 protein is CASSPGQGSAQPQHF. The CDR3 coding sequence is TGTGCCAGCTCACCTGGACAGGGGTCGGCTCAGCCCCAGCATTTT.

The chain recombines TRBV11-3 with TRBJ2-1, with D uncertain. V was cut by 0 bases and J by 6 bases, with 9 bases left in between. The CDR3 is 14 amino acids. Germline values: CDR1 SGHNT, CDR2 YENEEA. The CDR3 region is CASSLDKKRNEQFF. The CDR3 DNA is TGTGCCAGCAGCTTAGATAAGAAGCGCAATGAGCAGTTCTTC. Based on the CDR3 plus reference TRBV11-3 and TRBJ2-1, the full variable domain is EAGVVQSPRYKIIEKKQPVAFWCNPISGHNTLYWYLQNLGQGPELLIRYENEEAVDDSQLPKDRFSAERLKGVDSTLKIQPAELGDSAVYLCASSLDKKRNEQFFGPGTRLTVL.

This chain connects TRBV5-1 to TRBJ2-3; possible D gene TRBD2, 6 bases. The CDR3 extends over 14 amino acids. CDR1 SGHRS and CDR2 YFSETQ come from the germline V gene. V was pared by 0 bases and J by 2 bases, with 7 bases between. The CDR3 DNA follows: TGCGCCAGCAGCTTGGCGGGGGTCACAGATACGCAGTATTTT. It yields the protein CASSLAGVTDTQYF.

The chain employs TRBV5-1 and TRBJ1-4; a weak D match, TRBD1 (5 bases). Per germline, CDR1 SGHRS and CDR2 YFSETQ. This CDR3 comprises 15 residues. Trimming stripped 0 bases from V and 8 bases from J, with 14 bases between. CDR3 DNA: TGCGCCAGCAGCTTGGGTAGCAGGGAAGGCGAAAAACTGTTTTTT. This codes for CASSLGSREGEKLFF.

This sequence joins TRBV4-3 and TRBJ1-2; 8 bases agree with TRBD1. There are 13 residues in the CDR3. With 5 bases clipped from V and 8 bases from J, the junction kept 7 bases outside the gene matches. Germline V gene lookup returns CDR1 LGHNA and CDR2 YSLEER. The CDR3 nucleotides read TGCGCCAGCAGCGTGCAGGGGGCCGAAGGCTACACCTTC. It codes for CASSVQGAEGYTF.

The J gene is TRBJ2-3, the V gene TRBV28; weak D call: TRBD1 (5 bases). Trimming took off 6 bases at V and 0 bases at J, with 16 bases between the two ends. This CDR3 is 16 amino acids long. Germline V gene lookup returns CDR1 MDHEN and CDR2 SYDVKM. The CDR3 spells CASSGLTASSTDTQYF. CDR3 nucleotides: TGTGCCAGCAGCGGGTTGACAGCCTCTAGCACAGATACGCAGTATTTT. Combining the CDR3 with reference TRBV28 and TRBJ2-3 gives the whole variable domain DVKVTQSSRYLVKRTGEKVFLECVQDMDHENMFWYRQDPGLGLRLIYFSYDVKMKEKGDIPEGYSVSREKKERFSLILESASTNQTSMYLCASSGLTASSTDTQYFGPGTRLTVL.

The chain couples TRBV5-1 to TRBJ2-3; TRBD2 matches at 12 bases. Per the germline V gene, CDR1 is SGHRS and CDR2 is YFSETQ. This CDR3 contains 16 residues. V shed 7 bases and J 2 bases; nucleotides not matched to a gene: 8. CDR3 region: CASCPTSGGNTDTQYF. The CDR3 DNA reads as TGCGCCAGCTGTCCGACTAGCGGGGGAAACACAGATACGCAGTATTTT. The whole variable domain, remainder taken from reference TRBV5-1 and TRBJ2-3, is KAGVTQTPRYLIKTRGQQVTLSCSPISGHRSVSWYQQTPGQGLQFLFEYFSETQRNKGNFPGRFSGRQFSNSRSEMNVSTLELGDSALYLCASCPTSGGNTDTQYFGPGTRLTVL.

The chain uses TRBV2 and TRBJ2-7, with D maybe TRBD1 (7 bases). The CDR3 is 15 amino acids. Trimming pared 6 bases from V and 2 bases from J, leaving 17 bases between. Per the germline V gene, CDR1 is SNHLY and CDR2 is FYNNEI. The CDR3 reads CASSPGQGGTYEQYF. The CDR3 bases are TGTGCCAGCAGCCCGGGGCAGGGGGGTACCTACGAGCAGTACTTC. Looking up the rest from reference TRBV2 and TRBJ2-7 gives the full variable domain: EPEVTQTPSHQVTQMGQEVILRCVPISNHLYFYWYRQILGQKVEFLVSFYNNEISEKSEIFDDQFSVERPDGSNFTLKIRSTKLEDSAMYFCASSPGQGGTYEQYFGPGTRLTVT.

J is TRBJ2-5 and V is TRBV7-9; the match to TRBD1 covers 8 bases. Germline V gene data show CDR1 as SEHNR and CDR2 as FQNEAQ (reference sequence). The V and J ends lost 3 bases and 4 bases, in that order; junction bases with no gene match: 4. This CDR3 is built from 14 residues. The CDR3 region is CASSFRTGGETQYF. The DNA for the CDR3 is TGTGCCAGCAGCTTTAGAACAGGGGGAGAGACCCAGTACTTC.

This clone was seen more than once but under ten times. CDR3 loop: CAISEGSSGGASEQYF. CDR3 bases: TGTGCCATCAGTGAGGGGTCTAGCGGGGGGGCGTCCGAGCAGTACTTC. This sequence joins TRBV10-3 and TRBJ2-7; 12 bases line up with TRBD2. The V gene's germline CDR1 is ENHRY and CDR2 SYGVKD. With 2 bases clipped from V and 6 bases from J, the junction kept 8 bases outside the gene matches. The CDR3 consists of 16 residues.

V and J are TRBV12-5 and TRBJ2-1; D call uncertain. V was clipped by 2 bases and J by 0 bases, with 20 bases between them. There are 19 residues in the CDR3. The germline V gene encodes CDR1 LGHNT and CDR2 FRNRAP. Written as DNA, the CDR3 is TGTGCTAGTGGTTTGACCATTCTTGAGGAGTTCAGCTCCTACAATGAGCAGTTCTTC. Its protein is CASGLTILEEFSSYNEQFF.

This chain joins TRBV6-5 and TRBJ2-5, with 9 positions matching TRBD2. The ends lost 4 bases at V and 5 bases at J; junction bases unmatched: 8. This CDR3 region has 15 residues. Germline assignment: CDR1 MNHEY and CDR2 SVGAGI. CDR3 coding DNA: TGTGCCAGCAGTTTGTCTAGCGGGAAGGTGGAGACCCAGTACTTC. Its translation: CASSLSSGKVETQYF.

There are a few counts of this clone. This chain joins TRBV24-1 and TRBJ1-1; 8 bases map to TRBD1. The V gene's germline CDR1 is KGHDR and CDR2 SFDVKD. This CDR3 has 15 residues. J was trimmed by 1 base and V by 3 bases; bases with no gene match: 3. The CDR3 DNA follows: TGTGCCACCAGTGATGGACAGGGAGAGAACACTGAAGCTTTCTTT. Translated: CATSDGQGENTEAFF.

The CDR3 reads CASSQGVGQPLHF. DNA for the CDR3: TGTGCCAGCAGCCAAGGAGTCGGACAGCCCCTCCACTTT. The genes are TRBV3-1 (or the pseudogene TRBV3-2) and TRBJ1-6, with D perhaps TRBD1 (6 bases). Germline lookup yields CDR1 LGHDT and CDR2 YNNKEL (reference sequence). V gave up 1 base and J gave up 13 bases, with 11 bases separating them. The CDR3 runs 13 residues.

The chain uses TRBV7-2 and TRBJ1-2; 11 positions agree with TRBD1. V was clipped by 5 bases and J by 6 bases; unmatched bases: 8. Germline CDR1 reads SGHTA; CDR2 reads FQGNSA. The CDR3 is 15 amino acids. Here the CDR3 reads CASSPWDRGGDGYTF. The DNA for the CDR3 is TGTGCCAGCAGCCCCTGGGACAGGGGGGGGGATGGCTACACCTTC.

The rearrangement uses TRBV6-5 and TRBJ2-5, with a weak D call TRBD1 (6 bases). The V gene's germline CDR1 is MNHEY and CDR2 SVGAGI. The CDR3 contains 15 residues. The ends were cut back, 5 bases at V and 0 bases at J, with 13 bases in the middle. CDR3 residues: CASSMQWTDQETQYF. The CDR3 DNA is TGTGCCAGCAGTATGCAATGGACAGACCAAGAGACCCAGTACTTC.

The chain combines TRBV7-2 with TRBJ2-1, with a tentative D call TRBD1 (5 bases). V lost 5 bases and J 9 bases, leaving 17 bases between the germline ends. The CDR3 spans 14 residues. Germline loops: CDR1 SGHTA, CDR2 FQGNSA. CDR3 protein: CASSLQTGDGEQFF. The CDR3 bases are TGTGCCAGCAGCCTCCAAACAGGCGACGGTGAGCAGTTCTTC.

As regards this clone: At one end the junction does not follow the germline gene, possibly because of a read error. The CDR3 is CARSLALLAGGRGTGELFF. Here the CDR3 DNA reads TGTGCCCGCAGCTTGGCCCTGCTAGCGGGGGGGCGGGGCACCGGGGAGCTGTTTTTT. The J gene is TRBJ2-2, the V gene TRBV5-5; 12 bases are shared with TRBD2. The length of the CDR3 is 19 residues. The germline gives CDR1 SGHKS, CDR2 YYEKEE (reference sequence). Full variable domain (outside the CDR3, taken from reference TRBV5-5 and TRBJ2-2): DAGVTQSPTHLIKTRGQQVTLRCSPISGHKSVSWYQQVLGQGPQFIFQYYEKEERGRGNFPDRFSARQFPNYSSELNVNALLLGDSALYLCARSLALLAGGRGTGELFFGEGSRLTVL.

The CDR3 sequence is CASSRDPGENEQFF. CDR3 DNA sequence: TGTGCCAGCAGCCGGGATCCGGGAGAGAATGAGCAGTTCTTC. The rearrangement joins TRBV9 to TRBJ2-1; D might be TRBD2 (6 bases). Trimming stripped 4 bases from V and 7 bases from J, with 15 bases between. Germline CDR1 reads SGDLS; CDR2 reads YYNGEE. The length of the CDR3 is 14 residues.

CDR3 in DNA: TGTGCCAGCACCCGTCCCGGGACAGGGTTCAATGAGCAGTTCTTC. Translation: CASTRPGTGFNEQFF. The chain uses TRBV28 and TRBJ2-1; 9 nucleotides line up with TRBD1. Germline V gene lookup returns CDR1 MDHEN and CDR2 SYDVKM. The CDR3 extends over 15 amino acids. J gave up 6 bases and V 7 bases, and 10 bases lay outside the gene matches.

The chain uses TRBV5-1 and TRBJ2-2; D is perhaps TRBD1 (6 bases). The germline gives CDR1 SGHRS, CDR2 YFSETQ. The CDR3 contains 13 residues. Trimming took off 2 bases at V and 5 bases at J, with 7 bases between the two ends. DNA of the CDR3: TGCGCCAGCAGCTTACAGGGTACCGGGGAGCTGTTTTTT. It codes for CASSLQGTGELFF. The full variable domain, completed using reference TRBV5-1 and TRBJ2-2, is KAGVTQTPRYLIKTRGQQVTLSCSPISGHRSVSWYQQTPGQGLQFLFEYFSETQRNKGNFPGRFSGRQFSNSRSEMNVSTLELGDSALYLCASSLQGTGELFFGEGSRLTVL.